The 20 T cell receptor beta chains presented below share a single source sample, sequenced in a study of cytomegalovirus exposure and HLA in healthy donors. The study ran its PCR with 60 Vbeta and 13 Jbeta primers. Libraries were prepared by immunoSEQ multiplex PCR; TCRdb keeps only in-frame clonotypes and omits some of them. The sample shows about 160,000 clones, 65% to 85% of them seen only once. Sequencing used PBMCs. The receptors stem from a woman under 30 in good health and CMV-seronegative.

The chain recombines TRBV7-9 with TRBJ2-2, with unresolved D. Germline CDR1 and CDR2: SEHNR and FQNEAQ (reference sequence). The CDR3 extends over 13 amino acids. Trimming took 6 bases from V and 0 from J, leaving 5 bases between them. CDR3 sequence (DNA): TGTGCCAGCAGTGGCACGAACACCGGGGAGCTGTTTTTT. This gives the protein CASSGTNTGELFF.

This chain uses TRBV6-4 with TRBJ2-5; 7 bases are a match to TRBD1. Trimming removed 7 bases from V and 5 bases from J; junction bases left unmatched: 10. Per germline, CDR1 MRHNA and CDR2 SNTAGT. This CDR3 region has 14 residues. CDR3 loop: CASIPRQGCETQYF. CDR3 in DNA: TGTGCCAGCATCCCTAGACAGGGCTGTGAGACCCAGTACTTC.

The genes are TRBV7-9 and TRBJ2-5; D ambiguous. In germline, CDR1 is SEHNR, CDR2 FQNEAQ (reference sequence). The CDR3 length is 12 residues. The V gene lost 3 bases and the J gene lost 4 bases, with 6 bases spanning the gap. The chain's CDR3 is CASSFERETQYF. The CDR3 bases are TGTGCCAGCAGCTTTGAGAGAGAGACCCAGTACTTC.

The genes are TRBV6-5 and TRBJ2-7, with 10 bases that match TRBD1. This CDR3 is built from 13 residues. With V trimmed by 5 bases and J by 5 bases, 3 bases remained unmatched. The germline CDR1 and CDR2 sequences are MNHEY and SVGAGI. CDR3 amino acids: CASSDRGPHEQYF. CDR3 bases: TGTGCCAGCAGTGACAGGGGGCCCCACGAGCAGTACTTC.

J is TRBJ1-2 and V is TRBV30; D is possibly TRBD1 (5 bases). The CDR3 loop spans 15 amino acids. The V gene's germline CDR1 is GTSNPN and CDR2 SVGIG (reference sequence). V lost 4 bases and J 3 bases, leaving 18 bases between the germline ends. CDR3 amino acids: CAWTPSPPGDYGYTF. The CDR3 DNA sequence: TGTGCCTGGACCCCCTCCCCCCCGGGGGACTATGGCTACACCTTC.

The rearrangement joins TRBV7-2 to TRBJ2-7; no clear D gene. CDR1 is SGHTA and CDR2 is FQGNSA in the germline V gene. Trimming removed 2 bases at V and 6 bases at J, with 11 bases between. The CDR3 consists of 13 residues. As DNA, the CDR3 is TGTGCCAGCAGCTTAAATCCCAGTGGCGAGCAGTACTTC. It yields the protein CASSLNPSGEQYF.

The gene calls are TRBV12-5 and TRBJ2-7; D might be TRBD2 (5 bases). Germline values: CDR1 LGHNT, CDR2 FRNRAP. The V end was cut by 4 bases, the J end by 2 bases, with 9 bases between. The CDR3 spans 13 residues. Here the CDR3 reads CASGSMRAYEQYF. As DNA, the CDR3 is TGTGCTAGTGGTTCCATGAGGGCCTACGAGCAGTACTTC.

The chain has TRBV5-1 and TRBJ1-4, with D tentatively TRBD1 (5 bases). The V gene lost 4 bases and the J gene lost 8 bases, with 15 bases spanning the gap. This CDR3 contains 14 residues. Germline V lookup: CDR1 SGHRS, CDR2 YFSETQ. The CDR3: CASSNGGSWEKLFF. CDR3 DNA: TGCGCCAGCAGCAATGGGGGGAGTTGGGAAAAACTGTTTTTT. Complete variable domain (other parts from reference TRBV5-1 and TRBJ1-4): KAGVTQTPRYLIKTRGQQVTLSCSPISGHRSVSWYQQTPGQGLQFLFEYFSETQRNKGNFPGRFSGRQFSNSRSEMNVSTLELGDSALYLCASSNGGSWEKLFFGSGTQLSVL.

This chain links TRBV11-2 with TRBJ1-2; D remains ambiguous. Germline CDR1 and CDR2: SGHAT and FQNNGV. Trimming shortened V by 8 bases and J by 3 bases, and 10 bases separated the two germline ends. This CDR3 has 12 residues. The CDR3 nucleotides are TGTGCCAGCTCCCGGGAAGACTATGGCTACACCTTC. It translates to CASSREDYGYTF.

This chain links TRBV5-4 with TRBJ2-1, with TRBD1 matching 8 bases. The CDR3 contains 16 residues. Per germline, CDR1 SGHNT and CDR2 YYREEE (reference sequence). V lost 4 bases and J lost 4; bases outside the gene matches: 10. The CDR3: CASSNDRGLFYNEQFF. CDR3 DNA: TGTGCCAGCAGCAACGACAGGGGCCTCTTTTACAATGAGCAGTTCTTC.

The chain is built from TRBV5-1 and TRBJ1-1; no definite D call. CDR3 length: 15 amino acids. Germline loops: CDR1 SGHRS, CDR2 YFSETQ. The V end was cut by 4 bases, the J end by 0 bases, with 13 bases between. CDR3 loop: CASSVRNAVNTEAFF. In nucleotides, the CDR3 is TGCGCCAGCAGCGTACGAAACGCAGTGAACACTGAAGCTTTCTTT.

The genes are TRBV2 and TRBJ1-1, with D perhaps matching TRBD1 (5 bases). Germline V gene sequence: CDR1 SNHLY, CDR2 FYNNEI. The CDR3 consists of 13 residues. Deletions cut 6 bases from V and 5 bases from J, with 13 bases between. Here the CDR3 DNA reads TGTGCCAGCAGCAGGGCGGTCGAGACTGAAGCTTTCTTT. Translating gives CASSRAVETEAFF.

The J gene is TRBJ1-2, the V gene TRBV7-9; 7 nucleotides align to TRBD1. V was clipped by 5 bases and J by 5 bases; unmatched bases: 11. This CDR3 contains 15 residues. Germline V gives CDR1 SEHNR, CDR2 FQNEAQ (reference sequence). The CDR3 DNA is TGTGCCAGCAGCATAGGATGGGACAGCAGTTATGGCTACACCTTC. Protein sequence: CASSIGWDSSYGYTF.

The CDR3 sequence is CASSDPTSGVLKTTDTQYF. In nucleotides, the CDR3 is TGCGCCAGCAGTGATCCGACTAGCGGCGTATTAAAAACCACAGATACGCAGTATTTT. V usage is TRBV10-2 and J usage is TRBJ2-3; TRBD2 matches at 9 bases. V shed 3 bases and J 2 bases; nucleotides not matched to a gene: 15. The CDR3 spans 19 residues. Germline CDR1 WSHSY, CDR2 SAAADI.

Only a few counts were recorded for this clone. The chain has TRBV6-1 and TRBJ1-1; D not certain. V was pared by 8 bases and J by 0 bases, with 16 bases between. CDR3 size: 15 residues. Germline loops: CDR1 MNHNS, CDR2 SASEGT. CDR3 bases: TGTGCCAGCGCCGCCTCGTATCACATGAACACTGAAGCTTTCTTT. Its translation: CASAASYHMNTEAFF.

V gene TRBV4-1 combines with J gene TRBJ2-3; maybe TRBD2 (6 bases). V lost 5 bases to trimming and J lost 0 bases, with 15 bases between them. Germline V gene lookup returns CDR1 MGHRA and CDR2 YSYEKL. The CDR3 has 16 amino acids. The CDR3 spells CASSNAWGVSTDTQYF. The CDR3, as DNA: TGCGCCAGCAGCAATGCCTGGGGGGTAAGCACAGATACGCAGTATTTT.

The sample holds a few counts of this clone. CDR3 region: CASRPGEGEKLFF. CDR3 bases: TGTGCCAGCAGACCAGGGGAGGGAGAAAAACTGTTTTTT. The V gene is TRBV25-1, the J gene TRBJ1-4; a possible D gene is TRBD1 (6 bases). CDR3 size: 13 residues. Per the germline V gene, CDR1 is MGHDK and CDR2 is SYGVNS. V gave up 6 bases and J gave up 8 bases, with 13 bases separating them.

The chain uses TRBV7-9 and TRBJ1-3; no clear D. CDR1 and CDR2 (germline): SEHNR, FQNEAQ (reference sequence). Between the trimmed V and J ends, which lost 3 bases and 13 bases, there was a span of 13 bases. The CDR3 length is 12 residues. The CDR3 DNA reads TGTGCCAGCAGCTTCGACGGAGGGCAAATATATTTT. Translated, it gives CASSFDGGQIYF.

This clone occurred once. Other DNA variants within this sample encode the same CDR3. The rearrangement links TRBV30 to TRBJ1-2; no firm D call. The germline CDR1 and CDR2 sequences are GTSNPN and SVGIG (reference sequence). Trimming took 0 bases from V and 1 from J, leaving 6 bases between them. The CDR3 spans 13 residues. CDR3 amino acids: CAWSVRGNYGYTF. The CDR3 region has the DNA TGTGCCTGGAGTGTTCGAGGTAACTATGGCTACACCTTC.

The gene calls are TRBV19 and TRBJ1-5; D not resolved. The V gene lost 4 bases and the J gene lost 0 bases, with 7 bases spanning the gap. The CDR3 runs 14 residues. In germline, CDR1 is LNHDA, CDR2 SQIVND (reference sequence). The CDR3 here is CASSTIYSNQPQHF. The DNA for the CDR3 is TGTGCCAGTAGTACGATCTATAGCAATCAGCCCCAGCATTTT.